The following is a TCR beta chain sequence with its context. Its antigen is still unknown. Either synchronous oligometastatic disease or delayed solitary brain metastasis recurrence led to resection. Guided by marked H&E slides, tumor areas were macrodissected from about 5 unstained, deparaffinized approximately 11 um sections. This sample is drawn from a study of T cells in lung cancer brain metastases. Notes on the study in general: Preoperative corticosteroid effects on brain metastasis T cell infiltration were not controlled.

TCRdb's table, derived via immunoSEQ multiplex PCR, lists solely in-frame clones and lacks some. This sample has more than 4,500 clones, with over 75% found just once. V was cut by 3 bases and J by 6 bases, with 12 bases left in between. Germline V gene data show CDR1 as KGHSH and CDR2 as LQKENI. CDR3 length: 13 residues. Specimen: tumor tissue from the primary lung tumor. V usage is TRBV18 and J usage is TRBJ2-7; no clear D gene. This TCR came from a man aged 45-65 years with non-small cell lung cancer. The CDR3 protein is CASSPGIFGEQYF. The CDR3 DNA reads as TGTGCCAGCTCACCGGGCATTTTCGGCGAGCAGTACTTC.